A single sample is the source of the 8 T cell receptor beta chains below, sequenced in a study of T cells expressing NK-cell markers. TCRdb reprocessed the 5' RACE reads, keeping one entry per CDR3 protein, no DNA. The sample holds about 260,000 distinct CDR3 sequences. Sequenced material: blood T cells: a sorted CD56 or NKG2C T cell subset, CD4+ or CD8+ T cells, or bulk PBMC T cells (not recorded which). The receptors were gathered from a woman between 18 and 69 years old in good health.

This chain joins TRBV12-3 or TRBV12-4 and TRBJ2-5; TCRdb's assignment of TRBD1 cannot be checked, as there is no DNA. This CDR3 spans 11 amino acids. Here the CDR3 reads CASTLGETQYF.

The J gene is TRBJ2-1, the V gene TRBV6-1; the TRBD1 assignment by TCRdb is unverifiable without DNA. Germline assignment: CDR1 MNHNS and CDR2 SASEGT. The CDR3 has 13 residues. The CDR3: CASSPGLVNEQFF.

The V call is TRBV20-1, the J call TRBJ2-3; absent DNA, TCRdb's TRBD2 call cannot be checked. From germline, CDR1 is DFQATT and CDR2 SNEGSKA (reference sequence). The CDR3 extends over 14 amino acids. The CDR3 loop reads CSAPSGGKTDTQYF.

The chain couples TRBV5-8 to TRBJ2-7; TCRdb calls TRBD1, which cannot be checked without DNA. CDR3 length equals 16 residues. CDR1 is SGHTS, CDR2 YDEGEE, per germline. CDR3 amino acids: CASSRRTGGPHVEQYF. The whole variable domain, remainder taken from reference TRBV5-8 and TRBJ2-7, is EAGVTQSPTHLIKTRGQQATLRCSPISGHTSVYWYQQALGLGLQFLLWYDEGEERNRGNFPPRFSGRQFPNYSSELNVNALELEDSALYLCASSRRTGGPHVEQYFGPGTRLTVT.

This sequence joins TRBV28 and TRBJ2-1. This CDR3 has 14 residues. Germline CDR1 reads MDHEN; CDR2 reads SYDVKM. The CDR3 is CASTQEGPYNEQFF.

The J gene is TRBJ2-5, the V gene TRBV7-2; without DNA, the TCRdb call of TRBD1 cannot be checked. Per the germline V gene, CDR1 is SGHTA and CDR2 is FQGNSA. The CDR3 runs 15 residues. The CDR3 loop reads CASSSDRVYQETQYF.

CDR3 sequence: CASSLDLGQETQYF. The chain recombines TRBV7-9 with TRBJ2-5. The CDR3 is made up of 14 amino acids. Per germline, CDR1 SEHNR and CDR2 FQNEAQ (reference sequence).

This chain links TRBV11-2 with TRBJ2-3; TCRdb selects TRBD2, and the lack of DNA leaves this call unchecked. The CDR3 is made up of 14 amino acids. Germline CDR1 reads SGHAT; CDR2 reads FQNNGV. The CDR3 sequence is CASSPGTKTDTQYF. Full variable domain (outside the CDR3, taken from reference TRBV11-2 and TRBJ2-3): EAGVAQSPRYKIIEKRQSVAFWCNPISGHATLYWYQQILGQGPKLLIQFQNNGVVDDSQLPKDRFSAERLKGVDSTLKIQPAKLEDSAVYLCASSPGTKTDTQYFGPGTRLTVL.